This T cell receptor beta chain was captured in a study of T cell repertoires in cytomegalovirus infection. Study-level background: Based on public TCR beta signatures, there were indications of CMV infection and of a matching HLA type.

TCRdb passed the reads through MiXCR, listing each CDR3 protein once. The sample has under 50,000 distinct CDR3 sequences, about 20% seen once; the top ten hold around a sixth. Concerning this clonotype itself: The antigen is not known.

Points from the study as a whole: Cumulative public TCR beta family frequency identified carriers of CMV plus the relevant HLA. The ex vivo response showed dominance by HLA-C-restricted CMV-specific TCR beta clonotypes.

The receptor was derived from a human donor in good health (CMV status not recorded). Some clones in this sample may be carry-over from other donors' samples. The sample comprised PBMCs, sequenced either directly or after in vitro stimulation (not recorded which).

The CDR3 sequence is CASSLPRLTEGLPTDTQYF. The DNA of the CDR3 is TGTGCCAGCAGCTTACCCCGACTCACCGAGGGTCTACCTACAGATACGCAGTATTTT. The V and J genes are TRBV7-6 and TRBJ2-3, with a weak D call TRBD2 (5 bases). In germline, CDR1 is SGHVS, CDR2 FNYEAQ. This CDR3 has 19 amino acids. Between the trimmed V and J ends, which lost 2 bases and 3 bases, there was a span of 24 bases.